This T cell receptor beta chain was captured by sequencing in a study of STAT5B mutations in CD4+ large granular lymphocyte leukemia. Study details: Among healthy donors, a particular HLA allele went with more CDR3 'QG' motifs. General observations from the study: TRBV06-family usage was enriched in top patient clones (8/27) versus controls (2/35).

Sequenced by immunoSEQ multiplex PCR; TCRdb stores in-frame clones only, minus some. The table records about 30,000 clones, 79% of them present only once. This CDR3 is built from 15 residues. After removal of 7 bases from V and 5 bases from J, the junction contained 9 bases not matched to a gene. In germline, CDR1 is SGHAT, CDR2 FQDESV (reference sequence). Controls came from buffy coats of healthy blood donors. This clone was counted a single time. The antigen is unknown. This receptor was taken from a human donor in good health. The V call is TRBV11-1, the J call TRBJ2-1; TRBD1 agrees at 9 bases. The source material was CD4+ T cells from blood buffy coats. This CDR3 is CASIMGDRAHNEQFF. In DNA form, the CDR3 reads TGTGCCAGCATCATGGGGGACAGGGCCCACAATGAGCAGTTCTTC.